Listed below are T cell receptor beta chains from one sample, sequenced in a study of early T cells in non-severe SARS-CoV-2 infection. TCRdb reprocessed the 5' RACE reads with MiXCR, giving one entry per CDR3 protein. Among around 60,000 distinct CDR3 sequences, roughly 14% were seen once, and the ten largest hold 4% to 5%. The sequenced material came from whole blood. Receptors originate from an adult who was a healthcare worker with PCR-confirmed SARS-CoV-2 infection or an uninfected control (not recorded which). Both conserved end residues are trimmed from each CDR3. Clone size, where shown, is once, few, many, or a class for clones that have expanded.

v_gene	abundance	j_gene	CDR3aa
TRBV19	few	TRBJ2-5	ASSIAGTETQY
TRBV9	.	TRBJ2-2	ASSTPTFQLGTGELF
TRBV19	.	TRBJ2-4	ASSPSTGIGINIQY
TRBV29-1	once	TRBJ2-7	SVRGAILYEQY
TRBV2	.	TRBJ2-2	ASTGFRTPIIGTGELF
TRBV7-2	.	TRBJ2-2	ASSPVKTGDTGELF
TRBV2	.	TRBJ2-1	ASGKQGISYNEQF
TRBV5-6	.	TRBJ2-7	ASGERGEVYEQY
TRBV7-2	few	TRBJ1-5	ASSLGGLGDQPQH
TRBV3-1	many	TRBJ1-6	ASSQGGYSPLH
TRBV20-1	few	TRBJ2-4	SARVETGAKNIQY
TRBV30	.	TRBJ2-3	AWSTDHTDTQY
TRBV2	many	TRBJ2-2	ASSEEGGGELF
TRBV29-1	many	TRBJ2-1	SVRTGRANEQF
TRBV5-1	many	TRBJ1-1	ASSLVGPLNTEAF
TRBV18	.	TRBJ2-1	ASSPRGASPSNEQF
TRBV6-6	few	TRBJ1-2	ASSYGIGRGDGYT
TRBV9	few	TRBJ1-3	ASSVGGAGNTIY
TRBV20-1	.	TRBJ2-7	SARGGSNEQY
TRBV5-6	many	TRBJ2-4	ASSPGHLRGDIQY
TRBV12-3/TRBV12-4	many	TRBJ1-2	ASSGDKNGYT
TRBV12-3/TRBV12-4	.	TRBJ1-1	ASSLRPGTEAF
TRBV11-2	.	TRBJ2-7	ASSLARQYEQY
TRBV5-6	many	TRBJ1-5	ASSTTGNQPQH
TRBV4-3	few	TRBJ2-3	ASSQDRGGGGRFSDTQY
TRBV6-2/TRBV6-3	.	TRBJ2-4	ASSYIDIQY
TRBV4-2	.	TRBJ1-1	ASSQDAGYSTEAF
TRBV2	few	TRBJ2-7	ASSERWVGEQY
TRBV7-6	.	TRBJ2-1	ASSLAFGEQF
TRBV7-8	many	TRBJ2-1	ASSLLPTGGGSNEQF
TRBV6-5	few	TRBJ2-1	ASSYYTTQNEQF
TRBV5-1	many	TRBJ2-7	ASSHRQGLNFEQY
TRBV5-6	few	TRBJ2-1	ASSITGPGV
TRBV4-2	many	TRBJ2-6	ASSPLGSEANVLT
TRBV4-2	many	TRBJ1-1	ASTPDVDLNTEAF
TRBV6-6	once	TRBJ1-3	ATRSGNTIY
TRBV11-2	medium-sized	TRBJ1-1	ASSPGIRTAEAF
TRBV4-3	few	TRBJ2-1	ASSPLGSNNEQF
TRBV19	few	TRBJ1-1	ASSGTSRASTEAF
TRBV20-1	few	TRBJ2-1	SVVSGGAGEQF
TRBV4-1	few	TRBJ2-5	ASSQLGETQY
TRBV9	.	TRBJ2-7	ASSVEAGTGFREQY
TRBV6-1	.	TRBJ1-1	ASSQNMNTEAF
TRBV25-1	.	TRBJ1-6	ASSEGGSYNSPLH
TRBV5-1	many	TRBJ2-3	ASSLGVGLGTDTQY
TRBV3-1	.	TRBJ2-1	ASSQVGRSEQF
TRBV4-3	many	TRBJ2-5	ASSQDLRQQETQY
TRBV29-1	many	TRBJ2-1	SVGEEQSFYEQF
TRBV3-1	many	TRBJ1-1	ASSQGRIGAF
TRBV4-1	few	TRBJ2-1	ASSQGSGSSYNEQF